This TCR beta chain appears in the sequencing data of a study of T cells after yellow fever vaccination. General study points: Reappearance after the booster was seen for most primary-vaccination clones, at 96% CD4 and 80% to 90% CD8.

This clonotype showed up many times. Its target is not known. As TCR cDNA was made by 5'RACE template switching, a universal primer site and UMIs were added. TCRdb ran MiXCR on the 5' RACE reads and lists one entry per CDR3 protein. The sample contains some 69,000 distinct CDR3 sequences, about 6% of which appear only once. CDR1 is KGHSH, CDR2 LQKENI, per germline. The CDR3 spans 18 residues. Trimming took off 8 bases at V and 0 bases at J, with 20 bases between the two ends. The chain recombines TRBV18 with TRBJ2-6; tentatively, D is TRBD1 (6 bases). This sequence originates from a man aged 18 to 30 who received the YFV17D yellow fever vaccine. This material consisted of CD4+ T cells sorted from PBMCs, taken less than 16 days after the first yellow fever vaccination. The CDR3 sequence: CASPGRQAMNSGANVLTF. The DNA for the CDR3 is TGTGCCAGCCCAGGGAGACAGGCCATGAACTCTGGGGCCAACGTCCTGACTTTC.